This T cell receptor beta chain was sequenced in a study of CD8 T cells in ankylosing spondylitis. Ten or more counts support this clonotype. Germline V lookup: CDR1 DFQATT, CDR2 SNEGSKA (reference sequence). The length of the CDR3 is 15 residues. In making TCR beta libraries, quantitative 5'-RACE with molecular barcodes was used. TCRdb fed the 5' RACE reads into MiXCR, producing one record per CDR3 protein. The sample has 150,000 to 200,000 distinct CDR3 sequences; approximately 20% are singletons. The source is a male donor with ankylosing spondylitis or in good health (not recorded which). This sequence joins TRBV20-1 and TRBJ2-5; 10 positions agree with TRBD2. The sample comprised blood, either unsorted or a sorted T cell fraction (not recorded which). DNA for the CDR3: TGCAGCACGAGGGCTAGCGGGAGTTTTTCGGAGACCCAGTACTTC. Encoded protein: CSTRASGSFSETQYF.